Below, 10 T cell receptor beta chains from the same sample are listed, as sequenced in a study of cytomegalovirus exposure and HLA in healthy donors. Profiled with immunoSEQ multiplex PCR; TCRdb holds only in-frame clones, not every one. Seen here are 200,000 or so clones, around 90% observed once, and the top ten hold 1% to 1.2%. Sequenced sample: PBMCs. The receptor set was obtained from a young woman in good health and CMV-seronegative.

The genes are TRBV4-2 and TRBJ1-1, with D possibly being TRBD1 (5 bases). Trimming pared 1 base from V and 4 bases from J, leaving 10 bases between. The CDR3 is made up of 14 amino acids. CDR1 LGHNA and CDR2 YNFKEQ come from the germline V gene. CDR3 region: CASSQGPRATEAFF. In DNA, the CDR3 is TGTGCCAGCAGCCAAGGGCCCAGGGCCACTGAAGCTTTCTTT.

The genes are TRBV7-9 and TRBJ2-5; the D gene is possibly TRBD1 (5 bases). Germline assignment: CDR1 SEHNR and CDR2 FQNEAQ (reference sequence). CDR3 length: 14 residues. With 4 bases removed from V and 7 bases from J, the gap between germline ends came to 16 bases. CDR3: CASSSPQGRGTQYF. The CDR3 nucleotides are TGTGCCAGCAGCTCCCCTCAGGGAAGAGGGACCCAGTACTTC.

The chain couples TRBV7-9 to TRBJ2-2; possibly TRBD2 for D (6 bases). The CDR3 covers 15 residues. From germline, CDR1 is SEHNR and CDR2 FQNEAQ (reference sequence). The V and J ends lost 1 base and 7 bases respectively, with 13 bases between them. Here the CDR3 DNA reads TGTGCCAGCAGCTTAGTACGGAGGGCCGGCGGGGAGCTGTTTTTT. Protein sequence: CASSLVRRAGGELFF.

A few counts support this clone. V and J are TRBV12-5 and TRBJ1-2; TRBD1 agrees at 8 bases. J was trimmed by 7 bases and V by 1 base; bases with no gene match: 8. The CDR3 covers 15 residues. Germline CDR1 and CDR2: LGHNT and FRNRAP. The CDR3 sequence is CASGLDLGTGGGYTF. The DNA for the CDR3 is TGTGCTAGTGGTTTGGACCTAGGGACAGGTGGTGGCTACACCTTC. Complete variable domain (other parts from reference TRBV12-5 and TRBJ1-2): DARVTQTPRHKVTEMGQEVTMRCQPILGHNTVFWYRQTMMQGLELLAYFRNRAPLDDSGMPKDRFSAEMPDATLATLKIQPSEPRDSAVYFCASGLDLGTGGGYTFGSGTRLTVV.

The CDR3 region is CASTEVGQGYADTQYF. For the CDR3, the DNA is TGTGCCAGTACCGAAGTCGGACAGGGGTACGCAGATACGCAGTATTTT. The chain recombines TRBV27 with TRBJ2-3, with TRBD1 matching over 9 bases. The J segment lost 4 bases and the V segment lost 9 bases, leaving 14 bases of the junction unmatched. CDR3 length: 16 amino acids. Germline V gene data show CDR1 as MNHEY and CDR2 as SMNVEV (reference sequence).

This clone was seen just once. The chain joins TRBV11-2 to TRBJ1-1, with D perhaps matching TRBD1 (5 bases). With 0 bases removed from V and 5 bases from J, the gap between germline ends came to 16 bases. This CDR3 is 16 amino acids long. Per the germline V gene, CDR1 is SGHAT and CDR2 is FQNNGV. The CDR3 DNA follows: TGTGCCAGCAGCTTAGAGAGGGGAGGGGCGGGTACTGAAGCTTTCTTT. Its translation is CASSLERGGAGTEAFF.

This clone was found once. The V gene is TRBV5-6, the J gene TRBJ2-1; a possible D gene is TRBD1 (5 bases). Germline V gives CDR1 SGHDT, CDR2 YYEEEE. The CDR3 is 13 residues long. The V gene lost 1 base and the J gene lost 4 bases, with 6 bases spanning the gap. The CDR3, as DNA: TGTGCCAGCAGCTTGAGGGGTTACAATGAGCAGTTCTTC. Translation gives CASSLRGYNEQFF.

The chain carries TRBV6-5 and TRBJ2-1; 15 positions match TRBD2. The CDR3 contains 15 residues. The ends lost 2 bases at V and 14 bases at J; junction bases unmatched: 7. Looked up from germline, CDR1 is MNHEY and CDR2 is SVGAGI. This CDR3 reads CASSYEGTSGRSEFF. In DNA form, the CDR3 reads TGTGCCAGCAGTTACGAGGGGACTAGCGGGAGGTCCGAGTTCTTC.

This clone appeared once. This chain links TRBV5-4 with TRBJ2-5, with 9 bases matching TRBD1. CDR1 and CDR2 from the germline V gene are SGHNT and YYREEE (reference sequence). V trimming: 2 bases; J trimming: 4 bases; junction bases outside the gene matches: 3. The CDR3 contains 14 residues. CDR3 loop: CASSLTGGGETQYF. CDR3 nucleotides: TGTGCCAGCAGCTTAACAGGGGGCGGAGAGACCCAGTACTTC.

CDR3 coding DNA: TGTGCCTGGAGTGCGTATGGGGGCGGAGAAGCTTTCTTT. This sequence encodes CAWSAYGGGEAFF. The rearrangement uses TRBV30 and TRBJ1-1; tentatively, D is TRBD1 (6 bases). This CDR3 contains 13 residues. V was clipped by 1 base and J by 8 bases, with 14 bases between them. CDR1 GTSNPN and CDR2 SVGIG come from the germline V gene (reference sequence).